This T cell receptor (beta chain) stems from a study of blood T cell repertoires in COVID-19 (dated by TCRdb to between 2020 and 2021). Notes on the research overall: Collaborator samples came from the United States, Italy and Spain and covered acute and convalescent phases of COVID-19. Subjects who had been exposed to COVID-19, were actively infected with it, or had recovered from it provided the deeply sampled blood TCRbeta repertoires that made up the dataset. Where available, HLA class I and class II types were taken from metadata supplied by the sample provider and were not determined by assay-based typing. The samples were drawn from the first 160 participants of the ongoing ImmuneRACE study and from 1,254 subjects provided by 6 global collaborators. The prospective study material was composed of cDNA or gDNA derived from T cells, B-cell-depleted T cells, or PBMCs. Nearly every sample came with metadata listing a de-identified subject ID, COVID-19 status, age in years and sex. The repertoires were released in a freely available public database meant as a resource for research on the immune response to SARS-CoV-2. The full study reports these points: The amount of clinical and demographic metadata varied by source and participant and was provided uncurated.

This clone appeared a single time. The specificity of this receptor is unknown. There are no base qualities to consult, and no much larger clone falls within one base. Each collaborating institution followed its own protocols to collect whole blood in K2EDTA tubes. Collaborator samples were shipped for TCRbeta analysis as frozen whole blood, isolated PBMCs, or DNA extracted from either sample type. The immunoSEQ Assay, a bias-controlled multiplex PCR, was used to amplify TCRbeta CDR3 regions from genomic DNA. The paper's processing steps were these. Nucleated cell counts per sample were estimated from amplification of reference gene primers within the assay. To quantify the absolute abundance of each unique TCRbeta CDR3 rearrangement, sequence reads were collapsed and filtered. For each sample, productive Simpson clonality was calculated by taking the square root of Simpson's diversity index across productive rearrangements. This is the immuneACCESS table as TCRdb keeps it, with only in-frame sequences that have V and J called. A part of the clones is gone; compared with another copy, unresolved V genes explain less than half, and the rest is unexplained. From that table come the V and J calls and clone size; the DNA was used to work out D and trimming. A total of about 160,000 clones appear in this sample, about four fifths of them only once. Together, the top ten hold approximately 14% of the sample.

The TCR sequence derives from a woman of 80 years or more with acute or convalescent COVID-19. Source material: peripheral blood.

The base sequence is TGTGCCAGCAGCAAAAGGGGCAGCTCTGGAAACACCATATATTTT. Its translation is CASSKRGSSGNTIYF. Recombination connected TRBV21-1 to TRBJ1-3; the table assigns TRBD1, which was not confirmed against the DNA. TRBV21-1 has pseudogene status. The CDR3, cysteine through phenylalanine, is 15 amino acids long. Only the CDR3 region is kept as DNA, spanning 45 bases read in frame from base 1.